The sequence of this T cell receptor beta chain was determined in a study of resident and recirculating memory T cells in vitiligo. Background on the study: Genomic DNA was extracted from whole homogenized samples, with no cell sorting.

General study results and limits: TCR sequences were not conserved across biopsy sites or patients.

Patients' lesions had not changed for the previous 6 months. Patients who had received treatment within the previous three months were excluded. Points on this clone: Antigen unknown.

Libraries were prepared by immunoSEQ multiplex PCR; TCRdb keeps only in-frame clonotypes and omits some of them. The sample carries approximately 69,000 clones, roughly nine tenths recorded once. The CDR3 sequence is 13 residues long. V lost 6 bases, J lost 7 bases, and 15 bases lay in between. Looked up from germline, CDR1 is MNHNY and CDR2 is SVGAGI (reference sequence). The J gene is TRBJ1-2, the V gene TRBV6-6; no clear D. The material sequenced was blood. The sequence derives from a male donor with vitiligo. The CDR3 nucleotides are TGTGCCAGCAGCCCACCCGGGGAGGGTGGCTACACCTTC. Its translation: CASSPPGEGGYTF.